The clone carrying this T cell receptor beta chain was observed many times. Antigen unknown. V gave up 0 bases and J gave up 3 bases; unmatched junction bases: 8. The CDR3 is 17 amino acids. CDR1 and CDR2 from the germline V gene are SNHLY and FYNNEI. The definition of stable Graves' hyperthyroidism was no ophthalmopathy progression within 18 months. Hyperthyroidism had been newly diagnosed in patients aged 18 to 65, and its duration was under 2 months. Lactation, pregnancy, other autoimmune disease or uncontrolled infection excluded patients. Researchers took RNA transcripts and amplified the TCR beta CDR3 regions from them. With the HTBI primer set, the TCR CDR3 went through a first round of RT-PCR. TCRdb reanalysed the multiplex PCR reads using MiXCR and keeps one entry per CDR3 protein. The sample holds some 700,000 distinct CDR3 sequences, approximately 15% seen once. These data belong to a study of T cells in Graves' hyperthyroidism and ophthalmopathy. Whole-study findings and limits: Before onset, by a median of approximately 6.2 months, the model predicted ophthalmopathy.

Source material: blood. The source of this sequence is a man aged 50 to 60 with Graves' hyperthyroidism. The rearrangement links TRBV2 to TRBJ2-1, with 7 bases matching TRBD1. DNA of the CDR3: TGTGCCAGCAGTGAAGCGGGACAGACCCCGGGCTACAATGAGCAGTTCTTC. Its protein is CASSEAGQTPGYNEQFF.